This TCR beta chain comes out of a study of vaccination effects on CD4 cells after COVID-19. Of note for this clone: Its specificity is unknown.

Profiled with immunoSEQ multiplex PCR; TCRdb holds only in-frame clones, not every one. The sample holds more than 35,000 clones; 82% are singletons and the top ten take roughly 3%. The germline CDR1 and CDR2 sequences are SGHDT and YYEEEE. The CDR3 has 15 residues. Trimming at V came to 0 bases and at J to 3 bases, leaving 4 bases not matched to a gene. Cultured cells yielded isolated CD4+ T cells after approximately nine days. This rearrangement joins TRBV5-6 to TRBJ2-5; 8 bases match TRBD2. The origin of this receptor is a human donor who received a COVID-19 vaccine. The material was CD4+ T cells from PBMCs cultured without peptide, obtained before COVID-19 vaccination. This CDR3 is CASSLVAGGKETQYF. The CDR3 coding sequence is TGTGCCAGCAGCTTGGTGGCGGGGGGAAAAGAGACCCAGTACTTC. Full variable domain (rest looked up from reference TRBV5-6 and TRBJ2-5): DAGVTQSPTHLIKTRGQQVTLRCSPKSGHDTVSWYQQALGQGPQFIFQYYEEEERQRGNFPDRFSGHQFPNYSSELNVNALLLGDSALYLCASSLVAGGKETQYFGPGTRLLVL.